The rows below give T cell receptor beta chains drawn from one sample of a study of cytomegalovirus exposure and HLA in healthy donors. Libraries were prepared by immunoSEQ multiplex PCR; TCRdb keeps only in-frame clonotypes and omits some of them. The sample yields about 180,000 clones, about 80% seen once. Input material: PBMCs. Source of these receptors: a woman in her thirties in good health and CMV-seronegative. CDR3s include the opening cysteine and the closing phenylalanine or tryptophan. Fields, in order: CDR3 DNA, CDR3 protein, clone size, D gene, V gene, J gene. The D gene is left open where the match is weak. For some rows the clone size is stated as once, few or many, or as a class when expanded; others skip it.

TGTGCCAGCAGTTTAGTAGCGGGAGCTGCCACAGATACGCAGTATTTT	CASSLVAGAATDTQYF	-	TRBD2	TRBV27	TRBJ2-3
TGTGCCAGCACCCAGGGGCCCAACACTGAAGCTTTCTTT	CASTQGPNTEAFF	-	-	TRBV6-5	TRBJ1-1
TGTGCCAGCAGCTCGACAGGGGGAGACTATGAAAAACTGTTTTTT	CASSSTGGDYEKLFF	-	TRBD1	TRBV7-9	TRBJ1-4
TGTGCCAGCAGTTTATATTTAGGGGTTACTAATGAAAAACTGTTTTTT	CASSLYLGVTNEKLFF	-	-	TRBV28	TRBJ1-4
TGCGCCAGCAGCTTGGGGACTAGCGGGAAAGAGACCCAGTACTTC	CASSLGTSGKETQYF	once	TRBD2	TRBV5-1	TRBJ2-5
TGTGCCAGCAGTCGAGGAGGGTGGCTAGCGGGACCTCACAATGAGCAGTTCTTC	CASSRGGWLAGPHNEQFF	-	TRBD2	TRBV7-8	TRBJ2-1
TGTGCCAGCAGTGCCCGGGACAGGGTTTACGAGCAGTACTTC	CASSARDRVYEQYF	-	TRBD1	TRBV27	TRBJ2-7
TGTGCCAGCAGTTTAGCTATTAAAACTGAAGCTTTCTTT	CASSLAIKTEAFF	-	-	TRBV28	TRBJ1-1
TGTGCCAGCAGTTTGCCCGGACAGGGTAACGAGCAGTACTTC	CASSLPGQGNEQYF	once	TRBD1	TRBV28	TRBJ2-7
TGCGCCAGCAGTGAGCCGACTAGCGGGAGGGGGGGGAGCTCCTACAATGAGCAGTTCTTC	CASSEPTSGRGGSSYNEQFF	-	TRBD2	TRBV10-1	TRBJ2-1
TGTGCCAGAAGCTTAACAGCTTCCCGGGACAGCGCCTACGAGCAGTACTTC	CARSLTASRDSAYEQYF	once	-	TRBV7-5	TRBJ2-7
TGTGCCAGCAGCGTCGCGGGACAGGGGATCGGCAACGAGCAGTACTTC	CASSVAGQGIGNEQYF	-	TRBD1	TRBV7-3	TRBJ2-7
TGTGCCAGTAGTAGTCGTCCGGTGACAGATACGCAGTATTTT	CASSSRPVTDTQYF	-	-	TRBV19	TRBJ2-3
TGTGCCAGCAGCGGCATTTCACGGGTCGAGCAGCCCCAGCATTTT	CASSGISRVEQPQHF	-	-	TRBV28	TRBJ1-5
TGTGCCAGTAGTCCCAAGGGACTACCTCTCGAGGAGCTGTTTTTT	CASSPKGLPLEELFF	-	TRBD2	TRBV19	TRBJ2-2
TGTGCCAGCAGCCTTCGACGGGGTATCGGCTCCTACAATGAGCAGTTCTTC	CASSLRRGIGSYNEQFF	-	-	TRBV7-6	TRBJ2-1
TGTGCCAGCAGCCACACTAAAGGGGGTAGGAACACTGAAGCTTTCTTT	CASSHTKGGRNTEAFF	-	-	TRBV14	TRBJ1-1
TGTGCCGCAAAGGACAGGGTTAAATCCTACGAGCAGTACTTC	CAAKDRVKSYEQYF	-	TRBD1	TRBV28	TRBJ2-7
TGTGCCAGCAGTCGGGGCTCGGAGGGTTCACCCCTCCACTTT	CASSRGSEGSPLHF	-	-	TRBV2	TRBJ1-6
TGTGCCAGCTCTCCTAGCGGGAGTTGGTCAGATACGCAGTATTTT	CASSPSGSWSDTQYF	few	TRBD2	TRBV18	TRBJ2-3
TGCGCCAGCAGCTTCCAAGGGAGAGATGGCTACACCTTC	CASSFQGRDGYTF	-	-	TRBV5-1	TRBJ1-2
TGTGCCAGCAGCCAAAGTACAGGGGGCGTGGGTAATGAAAAACTGTTTTTT	CASSQSTGGVGNEKLFF	-	TRBD1	TRBV4-2	TRBJ1-4
TGTGCCAGCAGTGAGGAGGGAAGCTCCTACAATGAGCAGTTCTTC	CASSEEGSSYNEQFF	-	-	TRBV6-4	TRBJ2-1
TGTTCCAGCAGCTTAGGTCAGGATAACTATGGCTACACCTTC	CSSSLGQDNYGYTF	-	-	TRBV7-9	TRBJ1-2
TGCGCCAGCAGCTTGGTTTCTAGCGGGGGCTCCTACGAGCAGTACTTC	CASSLVSSGGSYEQYF	-	TRBD2	TRBV5-1	TRBJ2-7
TGTGCCAGCAGCCTTCCAGCGTCCTACGAGCAGTACTTC	CASSLPASYEQYF	once	-	TRBV28	TRBJ2-7
TGTGCCAGCTCACCACCTGTTGGGAGCGATCAGCCCCAGCATTTT	CASSPPVGSDQPQHF	-	-	TRBV18	TRBJ1-5
TGCGCCAGCAGCTTGGGGCTAGCGGGAAGGAACACCGGGGAGCTGTTTTTT	CASSLGLAGRNTGELFF	few	TRBD2	TRBV5-1	TRBJ2-2
TGTGCCAGCAGCTTAGGCGACAGGGGCTATGGCTACACCTTC	CASSLGDRGYGYTF	-	TRBD1	TRBV11-2	TRBJ1-2
TGTGCCAGCAGCTTAACAGGGGGCCGGGAAAAACTGTTTTTT	CASSLTGGREKLFF	-	TRBD1	TRBV7-9	TRBJ1-4
TGTGCCAGCAGTTTGGGACTAGCGGATTACAATGAGCAGTTCTTC	CASSLGLADYNEQFF	-	TRBD2	TRBV28	TRBJ2-1
TGTGCCAGCAGTTACTCATCGGGCAGGGTGGGAGAGACCCAGTACTTC	CASSYSSGRVGETQYF	-	-	TRBV6-6	TRBJ2-5
TGTGCCAGCAGTGTGGGGGAATTAGGCACGGGGGGGCCGAAGACCCAGTACTTC	CASSVGELGTGGPKTQYF	-	TRBD2	TRBV2	TRBJ2-5
TGCGCCAGCAGAAGGACACTCACAGATACGCAGTATTTT	CASRRTLTDTQYF	once	-	TRBV10-1	TRBJ2-3
TGTGCCAGCAGTGAATTGGAGCCCCGCTCTGGAAACACCATATATTTT	CASSELEPRSGNTIYF	-	-	TRBV2	TRBJ1-3
TGCAGCGTTGTTCAGGAATTCATGAACACTGAAGCTTTCTTT	CSVVQEFMNTEAFF	-	-	TRBV29-1	TRBJ1-1
TGTGCCAGCAGTTTAACGGGGTTTACGGAGACCCAGTACTTC	CASSLTGFTETQYF	-	-	TRBV27	TRBJ2-5
TGTGCCAGCAGTGAAGCTCGGGGGGGTGGCAATGAGCAGTTCTTC	CASSEARGGGNEQFF	-	TRBD2	TRBV6-1	TRBJ2-1
TGTGCCAGTAGTATAGGAGCCCCCCCCCGTTCTAGTGTCACCGGGGAGCTGTTTTTT	CASSIGAPPRSSVTGELFF	-	-	TRBV19	TRBJ2-2
TGTGCCAGCAGTTTGCAGGCCCCTGCCGTCCTGACTTTC	CASSLQAPAVLTF	-	-	TRBV28	TRBJ2-6
TGCAGCGCGGGGACAGAGTATGGCTACACCTTC	CSAGTEYGYTF	once	TRBD1	TRBV29-1	TRBJ1-2
TGTGCCAGCAGGGAACTAGCGCCCGGGGAAGCTTTCTTT	CASRELAPGEAFF	-	-	TRBV28	TRBJ1-1
TGTGCCAGCAGCTACAGGGACGAAAAACTGTTTTTT	CASSYRDEKLFF	-	-	TRBV7-9	TRBJ1-4
TGTGCCAGCATTCAAGACAGCCCGATACAGCCCCAGCATTTT	CASIQDSPIQPQHF	-	-	TRBV6-1	TRBJ1-5
TGTGCCATCAAAACCGGGACAGGGGACCCCCTTGGCACCGGGGAGCTGTTTTTT	CAIKTGTGDPLGTGELFF	-	TRBD1	TRBV10-3	TRBJ2-2
TGTGCCAGCAGTTTATCGATAGGGTTGACAGCCTACTATGGCTACACCTTC	CASSLSIGLTAYYGYTF	-	-	TRBV27	TRBJ1-2
TGCGCCAGCAGCGGAGGGACTAGCGGTTCCAAAAACATTCAGTACTTC	CASSGGTSGSKNIQYF	few	TRBD2	TRBV5-1	TRBJ2-4
TGTGCCAGCTCACCACGCCCAGGGGGCTATAGTGGCTACACCTTC	CASSPRPGGYSGYTF	-	TRBD1	TRBV18	TRBJ1-2
TGTGCCAGCAGCCAAGCTAAAGAAGAGACCCAGTACTTC	CASSQAKEETQYF	-	-	TRBV5-4	TRBJ2-5
TGTGCCAGCCAGCGGGGTTTTTCTTGGGACACTGAAGCTTTCTTT	CASQRGFSWDTEAFF	-	-	TRBV2	TRBJ1-1
TGTGCCAGCAGCGCGGGGACTAGCGGGATGGGAGATACGCAGTATTTT	CASSAGTSGMGDTQYF	-	TRBD2	TRBV9	TRBJ2-3
TGTGCCAGCAGTGAATGGACAGGGCGGCAGTACTTC	CASSEWTGRQYF	-	TRBD1	TRBV2	TRBJ2-7